The clone carrying this T cell receptor beta chain was seen ten or more times. Each CDR3 protein gets one entry after TCRdb re-called the 5' RACE reads with MiXCR. The sample includes about 37,000 distinct CDR3 sequences, over 5% seen only once; the top ten take about 6.1%. These data come from a study of early T cells in non-severe SARS-CoV-2 infection. The CDR3 contains 15 residues. Germline-derived CDR1 and CDR2 are MNHNY and SVGAGI (reference sequence). Unmatched junction bases numbered 6, after V lost 6 bases and J lost 4 bases. The J gene is TRBJ2-6, the V gene TRBV6-6; 7 bases are a match to TRBD1. This sample comprised whole blood, obtained at baseline. The receptor's source is an adult who was a healthcare worker with PCR-confirmed SARS-CoV-2 infection or an uninfected control (not recorded which). CDR3 in amino acids: CASSPDRSGANVLTF. Written as DNA, the CDR3 is TGTGCCAGCAGCCCGGACAGGTCGGGGGCCAACGTCCTGACTTTC.